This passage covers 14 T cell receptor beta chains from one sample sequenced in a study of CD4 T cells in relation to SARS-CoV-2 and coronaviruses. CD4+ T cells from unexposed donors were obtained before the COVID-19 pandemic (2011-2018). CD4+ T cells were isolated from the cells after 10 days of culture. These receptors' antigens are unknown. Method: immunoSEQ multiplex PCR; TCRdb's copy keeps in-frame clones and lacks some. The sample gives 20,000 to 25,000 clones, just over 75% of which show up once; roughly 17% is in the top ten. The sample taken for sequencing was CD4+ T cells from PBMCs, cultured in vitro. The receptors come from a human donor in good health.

As DNA, the CDR3 is TGTGCCAGCAGCACGACTAGCGGGGGCTCCGGGGAGCTGTTTTTT. It specifies CASSTTSGGSGELFF. The chain has TRBV6-5 and TRBJ2-2; 12 bases fit TRBD2. Per the germline V gene, CDR1 is MNHEY and CDR2 is SVGAGI. V trimming: 6 bases; J trimming: 6 bases; junction bases outside the gene matches: 5. CDR3 length equals 15 residues.

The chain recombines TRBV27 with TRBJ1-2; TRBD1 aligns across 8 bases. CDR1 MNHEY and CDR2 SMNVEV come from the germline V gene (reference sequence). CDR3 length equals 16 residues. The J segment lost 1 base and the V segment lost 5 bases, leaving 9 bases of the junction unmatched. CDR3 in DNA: TGTGCCAGCAGTCAACGACAGGGGAGGGTTAACTATGGCTACACCTTC. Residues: CASSQRQGRVNYGYTF.

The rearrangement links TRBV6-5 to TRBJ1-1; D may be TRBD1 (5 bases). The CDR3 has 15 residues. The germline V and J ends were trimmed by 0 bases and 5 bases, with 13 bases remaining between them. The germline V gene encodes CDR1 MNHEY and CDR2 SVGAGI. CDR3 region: CASSYSKVRGTEAFF. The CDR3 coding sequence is TGTGCCAGCAGTTACTCGAAGGTCCGGGGGACTGAAGCTTTCTTT.

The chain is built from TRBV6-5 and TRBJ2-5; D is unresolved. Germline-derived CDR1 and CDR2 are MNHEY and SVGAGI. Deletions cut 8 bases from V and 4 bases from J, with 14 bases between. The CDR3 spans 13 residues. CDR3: CASLSWSGETQYF. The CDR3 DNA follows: TGTGCCAGCCTGTCCTGGAGTGGAGAGACCCAGTACTTC.

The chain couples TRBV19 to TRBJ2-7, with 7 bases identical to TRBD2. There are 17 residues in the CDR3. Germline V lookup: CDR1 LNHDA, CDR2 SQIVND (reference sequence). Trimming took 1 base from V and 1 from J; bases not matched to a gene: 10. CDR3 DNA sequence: TGTGCCAGTAGTATAGGGGAGGGTATCATCCCTTCCTACGAGCAGTACTTC. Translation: CASSIGEGIIPSYEQYF.

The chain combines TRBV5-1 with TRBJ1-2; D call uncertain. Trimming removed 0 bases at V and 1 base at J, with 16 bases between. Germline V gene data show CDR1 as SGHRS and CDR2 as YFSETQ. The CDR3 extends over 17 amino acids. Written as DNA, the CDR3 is TGCGCCAGCAGCTTGGAGACGGCCGGAAGACTTAACTATGGCTACACCTTC. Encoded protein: CASSLETAGRLNYGYTF.

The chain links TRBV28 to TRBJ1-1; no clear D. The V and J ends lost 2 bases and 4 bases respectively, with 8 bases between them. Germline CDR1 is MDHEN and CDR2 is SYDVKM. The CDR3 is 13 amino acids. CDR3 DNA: TGTGCCAGCAGTTTAGACGGGATCACTGAAGCTTTCTTT. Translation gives CASSLDGITEAFF.

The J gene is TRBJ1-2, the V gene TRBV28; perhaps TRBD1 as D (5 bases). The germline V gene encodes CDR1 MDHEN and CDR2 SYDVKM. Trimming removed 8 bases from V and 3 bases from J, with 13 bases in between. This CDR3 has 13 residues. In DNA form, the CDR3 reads TGTGCCAGCCTGGGGGGGGGTCACTATGGCTACACCTTC. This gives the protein CASLGGGHYGYTF.

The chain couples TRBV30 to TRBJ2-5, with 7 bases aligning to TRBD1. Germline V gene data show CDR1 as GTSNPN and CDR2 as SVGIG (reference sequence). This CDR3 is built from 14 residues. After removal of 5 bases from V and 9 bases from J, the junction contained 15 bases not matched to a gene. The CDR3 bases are TGTGCCTGGGTCCGGGACAGTGACGGGCGGGCCCAGTACTTC. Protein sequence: CAWVRDSDGRAQYF.

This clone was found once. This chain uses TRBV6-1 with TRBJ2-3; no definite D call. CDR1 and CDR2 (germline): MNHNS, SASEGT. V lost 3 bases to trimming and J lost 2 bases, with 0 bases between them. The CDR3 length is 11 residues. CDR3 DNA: TGTGCCAGCAGTGACACAGATACGCAGTATTTT. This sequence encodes CASSDTDTQYF.

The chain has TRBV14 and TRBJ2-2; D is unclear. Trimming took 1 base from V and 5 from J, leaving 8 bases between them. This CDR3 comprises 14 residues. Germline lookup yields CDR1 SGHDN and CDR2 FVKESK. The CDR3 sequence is CASSQAALTGELFF. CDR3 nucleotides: TGTGCCAGCAGCCAAGCGGCCCTAACCGGGGAGCTGTTTTTT.

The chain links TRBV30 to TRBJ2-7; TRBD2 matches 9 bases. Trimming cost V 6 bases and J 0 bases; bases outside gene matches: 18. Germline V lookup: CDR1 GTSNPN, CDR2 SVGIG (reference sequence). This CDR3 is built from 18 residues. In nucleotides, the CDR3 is TGTGCCTGCCGACTGTCTAGCGGGAAACCGCGAAGCTCCTACGAGCAGTACTTC. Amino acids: CACRLSSGKPRSSYEQYF.

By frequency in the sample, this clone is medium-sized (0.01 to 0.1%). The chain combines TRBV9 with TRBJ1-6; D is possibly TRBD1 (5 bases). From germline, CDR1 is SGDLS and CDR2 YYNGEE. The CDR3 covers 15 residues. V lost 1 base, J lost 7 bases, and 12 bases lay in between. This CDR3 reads CASSVMAGLNSPLHF. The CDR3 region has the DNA TGTGCCAGCAGCGTAATGGCAGGGTTGAATTCACCCCTCCACTTT.

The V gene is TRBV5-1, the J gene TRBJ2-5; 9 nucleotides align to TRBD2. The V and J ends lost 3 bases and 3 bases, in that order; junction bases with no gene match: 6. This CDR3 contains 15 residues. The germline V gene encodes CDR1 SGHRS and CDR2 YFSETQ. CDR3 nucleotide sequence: TGCGCCAGCAGCTCTTGGGGACTAGCCAAAGAGACCCAGTACTTC. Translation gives CASSSWGLAKETQYF.